Listed below are T cell receptor beta chains from one sample, sequenced in a study of shared clonotypes between healthy human individuals. Only in-frame clones appear in the TCRdb table, and some are missing; sequencing was by immunoSEQ multiplex PCR. The data hold approximately 1,000,000 clones, with roughly 80% observed a single time. What was sequenced was memory CD4+ T cells from PBMCs. Source of these receptors: a man between 18 and 35 years old in good health. Some clones in this sample may be carry-over from other donors' samples. CDR3s include the opening cysteine and the closing phenylalanine or tryptophan. The D gene is left open where the match is weak. Size tells how often a clone was seen (once, few, many) or the class of an expanded clone, and some rows leave it out.

abundance: -
v_gene: TRBV18
d_gene: TRBD1
j_gene: TRBJ1-1
CDR3nt: TGTGCCAGCTCACCGGGACAGCTGACTGAAGCTTTCTTT
CDR3aa: CASSPGQLTEAFF

abundance: -
v_gene: TRBV7-2
d_gene: -
j_gene: TRBJ1-3
CDR3nt: TGTGCCAGCAGCCCGGACCGCGGAAACACCATATATTTT
CDR3aa: CASSPDRGNTIYF

abundance: once
v_gene: TRBV6-5
d_gene: -
j_gene: TRBJ1-5
CDR3nt: TGTGCCAGCGGGGTCAAACTGAATCAGCCCCAGCATTTT
CDR3aa: CASGVKLNQPQHF

abundance: -
v_gene: TRBV12-5
d_gene: -
j_gene: TRBJ2-5
CDR3nt: TGTGCTAGTGGTTGGGCAGCACAAGAGACCCAGTACTTC
CDR3aa: CASGWAAQETQYF

abundance: -
v_gene: TRBV18
d_gene: TRBD1
j_gene: TRBJ1-5
CDR3nt: TGTGCCAGCGCTACAGGGGATTCCCAGCCCCAGCATTTT
CDR3aa: CASATGDSQPQHF

abundance: -
v_gene: TRBV6-5
d_gene: -
j_gene: TRBJ1-2
CDR3nt: TGTGCCAGCAGCCCCGGGAGACCTTCAGAGTATGGCTACACCTTC
CDR3aa: CASSPGRPSEYGYTF

abundance: -
v_gene: TRBV10-2
d_gene: -
j_gene: TRBJ2-6
CDR3nt: TGCGCCAGCAGCCCCCAGGGACTCGGGGCCAACGTCCTGACTTTC
CDR3aa: CASSPQGLGANVLTF

abundance: -
v_gene: TRBV6-9
d_gene: -
j_gene: TRBJ2-3
CDR3nt: TGTGCCAGCAGGGTAACTAGCACAGATACGCAGTATTTT
CDR3aa: CASRVTSTDTQYF

abundance: -
v_gene: TRBV5-1
d_gene: -
j_gene: TRBJ2-1
CDR3nt: TGCGCCAGCAGCTCGAGTGAGGCGGGTAGAGAGCAGTTCTTC
CDR3aa: CASSSSEAGREQFF

abundance: -
v_gene: TRBV18
d_gene: TRBD2
j_gene: TRBJ2-3
CDR3nt: TGTGCCAGCTCACCATTCGGGACTAGCGGACGTAGCACAGATACGCAGTATTTT
CDR3aa: CASSPFGTSGRSTDTQYF

abundance: -
v_gene: TRBV15
d_gene: -
j_gene: TRBJ1-5
CDR3nt: TGTGCCACCAGCTCTCTGTTAAGCAATCAGCCCCAGCATTTT
CDR3aa: CATSSLLSNQPQHF

abundance: -
v_gene: TRBV7-9
d_gene: -
j_gene: TRBJ2-3
CDR3nt: TGTGCCAGCAGCTTAGATCTCGGCGGGACCAGAGATACGCAGTATTTT
CDR3aa: CASSLDLGGTRDTQYF

abundance: -
v_gene: TRBV5-8
d_gene: -
j_gene: TRBJ1-4
CDR3nt: TGTGCCAGCAGACGACTCGGGAGGACTAATGAAAAACTGTTTTTT
CDR3aa: CASRRLGRTNEKLFF

abundance: -
v_gene: TRBV19
d_gene: TRBD2
j_gene: TRBJ2-3
CDR3nt: TGTGCCAGTACCGACCTAAGGGCTAGCGGGAGCGGTAATACGCAGTATTTT
CDR3aa: CASTDLRASGSGNTQYF

abundance: -
v_gene: TRBV28
d_gene: -
j_gene: TRBJ1-2
CDR3nt: TGTGCCAGCACCCCTCTGGGCGGCCGAGATGCCTTC
CDR3aa: CASTPLGGRDAF

abundance: once
v_gene: TRBV4-1
d_gene: -
j_gene: TRBJ2-7
CDR3nt: TGCGCCAGAAGCTCCTACGAGCAGTACTTC
CDR3aa: CARSSYEQYF

abundance: -
v_gene: TRBV6-1
d_gene: -
j_gene: TRBJ2-1
CDR3nt: TGTGCCAGTTACAGGGACAACAACAATGAGCAGTTCTTC
CDR3aa: CASYRDNNNEQFF

abundance: -
v_gene: TRBV5-1
d_gene: -
j_gene: TRBJ2-1
CDR3nt: TGCGCCAGCAGCTTACAACAGTCCTACAATGAGCAGTTCTTC
CDR3aa: CASSLQQSYNEQFF

abundance: -
v_gene: TRBV2
d_gene: TRBD1
j_gene: TRBJ1-5
CDR3nt: TGTGCCAGCAGCCTCGGACAGGGGGGTCAGCCCCAGCATTTT
CDR3aa: CASSLGQGGQPQHF

abundance: -
v_gene: TRBV21-1
d_gene: -
j_gene: TRBJ2-7
CDR3nt: TGTGCCAGCAGCAAATGGAGCGGGAGGTTCTCCTACGAGCAGTACTTC
CDR3aa: CASSKWSGRFSYEQYF

abundance: few
v_gene: TRBV15
d_gene: -
j_gene: TRBJ1-2
CDR3nt: TGTGCCACCAGCAGAGTCGACTTTCCCGGCTACACCTTC
CDR3aa: CATSRVDFPGYTF

abundance: -
v_gene: TRBV10-3
d_gene: -
j_gene: TRBJ2-1
CDR3nt: TGTGCCATGTCCGGGGCCCGGGCCGATGAGCAGTTCTTC
CDR3aa: CAMSGARADEQFF